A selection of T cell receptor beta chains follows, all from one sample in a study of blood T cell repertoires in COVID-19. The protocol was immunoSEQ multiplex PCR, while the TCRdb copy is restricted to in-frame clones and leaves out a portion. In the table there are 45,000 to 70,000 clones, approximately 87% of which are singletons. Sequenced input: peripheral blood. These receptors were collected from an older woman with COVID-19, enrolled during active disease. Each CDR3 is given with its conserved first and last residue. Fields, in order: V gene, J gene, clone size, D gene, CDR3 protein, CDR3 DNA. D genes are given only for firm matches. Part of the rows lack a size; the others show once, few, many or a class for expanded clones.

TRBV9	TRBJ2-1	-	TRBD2	CASSPDGLAGVHILNEQFF	TGTGCCAGCAGCCCAGACGGACTAGCGGGAGTCCATATCCTCAATGAGCAGTTCTTC
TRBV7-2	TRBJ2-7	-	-	CASSLFRAGENYEQYF	TGTGCCAGCAGCTTATTCCGGGCAGGGGAAAACTACGAGCAGTACTTC
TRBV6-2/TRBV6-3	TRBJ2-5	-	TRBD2	CASSYSPGLAGSQETQYF	TGTGCCAGCAGTTACTCCCCGGGACTAGCGGGATCACAAGAGACCCAGTACTTC
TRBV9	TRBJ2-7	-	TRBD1	CASSVEQGIDYEQYF	TGTGCTAGCAGCGTAGAACAGGGGATAGACTACGAGCAGTACTTC
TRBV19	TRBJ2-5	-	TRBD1	CASSIGGTGGQETQYF	TGTGCCAGTAGTATAGGGGGGACAGGCGGCCAAGAGACCCAGTACTTC
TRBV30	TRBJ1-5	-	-	CAWSVSGQQPQHF	TGTGCCTGGAGTGTCTCAGGACAGCAGCCCCAGCATTTT
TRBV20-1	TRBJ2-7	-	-	CSASLSGLDSYEQYF	TGCAGTGCTAGTCTGAGTGGGCTTGACAGTTACGAGCAGTACTTC
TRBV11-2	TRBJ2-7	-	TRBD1	CASSRQGYEQYF	TGTGCCAGCAGCAGACAGGGTTACGAGCAGTACTTC
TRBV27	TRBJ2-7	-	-	CASSFWPYEQYF	TGTGCCAGCAGTTTTTGGCCCTACGAGCAGTACTTC
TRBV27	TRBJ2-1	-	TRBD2	CASYGGLASYNEQFF	TGTGCCAGCTACGGGGGACTAGCGAGTTACAATGAGCAGTTCTTC
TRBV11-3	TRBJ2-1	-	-	CASSLGNVRSSYNEQFF	TGTGCCAGCAGCTTAGGTAACGTGCGGAGCTCCTACAATGAGCAGTTCTTC
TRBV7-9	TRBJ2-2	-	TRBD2	CASSHTGTSGQNTGELFF	TGTGCCAGCAGCCATACCGGGACTAGCGGCCAGAACACCGGGGAGCTGTTTTTT
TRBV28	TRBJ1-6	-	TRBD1	CASNYRDSNSPLHF	TGTGCCAGCAACTATCGGGACAGCAATTCACCCCTCCACTTT
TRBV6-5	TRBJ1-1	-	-	CASSYSTGNTEAFF	TGTGCCAGCAGTTACTCTACAGGGAACACTGAAGCTTTCTTT
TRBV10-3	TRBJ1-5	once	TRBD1	CAISGTGGNQPQHF	TGTGCCATCAGTGGGACAGGAGGGAATCAGCCCCAGCATTTT
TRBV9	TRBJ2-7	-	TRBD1	CASSVTTGPYEQYF	TGTGCCAGCAGCGTGACGACAGGGCCCTACGAGCAGTACTTC
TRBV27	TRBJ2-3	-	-	CASGERGNTQYF	TGTGCCAGCGGGGAGAGGGGGAATACGCAGTATTTT
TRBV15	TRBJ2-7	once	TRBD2	CATSRDLVTSGNYEQYF	TGTGCCACCAGCAGAGATCTTGTGACTAGCGGGAATTACGAGCAGTACTTC
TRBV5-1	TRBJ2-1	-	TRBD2	CASSLVGTSGIRSYNEQFF	TGCGCCAGCAGCTTGGTGGGGACTAGCGGGATTCGCTCCTACAATGAGCAGTTCTTC
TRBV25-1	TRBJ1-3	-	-	CASSEWGVSGNTIYF	TGTGCCAGCAGTGAATGGGGCGTCTCTGGAAACACCATATATTTT
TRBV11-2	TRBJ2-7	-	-	CASSLAGTLNEQYF	TGTGCCAGCAGCTTAGCCGGGACTCTAAACGAGCAGTACTTC
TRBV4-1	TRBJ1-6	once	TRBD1	CASSQGLDRAGSPLHF	TGCGCCAGCAGCCAAGGACTGGACAGGGCCGGGTCACCCCTCCACTTT
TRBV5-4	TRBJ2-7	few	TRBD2	CASSRTLAEVTYEQYF	TGTGCCAGCAGCAGAACCCTAGCGGAGGTAACCTACGAGCAGTACTTC
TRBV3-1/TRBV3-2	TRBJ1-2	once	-	CASSQLDRRNYGYTF	TGTGCCAGCAGCCAACTTGACAGGAGAAACTATGGCTACACCTTC
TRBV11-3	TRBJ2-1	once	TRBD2	CASSPPPAGGRFDEQFF	TGTGCCAGCAGCCCTCCCCCAGCGGGAGGGCGATTCGATGAGCAGTTCTTC
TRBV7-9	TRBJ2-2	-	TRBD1	CASSGTGVNTGELFF	TGTGCCAGCTCCGGGACAGGGGTTAACACCGGGGAGCTGTTTTTT
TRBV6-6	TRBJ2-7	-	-	CASSYSGSSYEQYF	TGTGCCAGCAGTTATAGCGGAAGCTCCTACGAGCAGTACTTC
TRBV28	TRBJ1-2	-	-	CASRRIAGNYGYTF	TGTGCCAGCAGAAGAATAGCGGGAAACTATGGCTACACCTTC
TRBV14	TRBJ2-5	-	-	CASSQVSGGETQYF	TGTGCCAGCAGCCAAGTATCGGGTGGTGAGACCCAGTACTTC
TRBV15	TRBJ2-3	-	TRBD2	CATSRSGLAGGPGSADTQYF	TGTGCCACCAGCAGATCGGGACTAGCGGGAGGGCCTGGATCTGCAGATACGCAGTATTTT
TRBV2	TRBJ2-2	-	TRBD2	CADRAGGTGGTGELFF	TGTGCCGACCGAGCGGGAGGCACAGGAGGGACCGGGGAGCTGTTTTTT
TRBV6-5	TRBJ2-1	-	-	CASSYNGEQFF	TGTGCCAGCAGTTACAACGGTGAGCAGTTCTTC
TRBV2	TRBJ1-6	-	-	CASSVEGYNSPLHF	TGTGCCAGCAGTGTCGAGGGTTACAATTCACCCCTCCACTTT
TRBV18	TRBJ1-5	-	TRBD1	CASSPVQGADQPQHF	TGTGCCAGCTCACCAGTACAGGGGGCCGATCAGCCCCAGCATTTT
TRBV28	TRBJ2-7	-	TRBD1	CASEKPGQGYEQYF	TGTGCCAGCGAGAAACCGGGACAGGGCTACGAGCAGTACTTC
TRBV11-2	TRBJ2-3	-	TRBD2	CASSLVAGGGDTQYF	TGTGCCAGCAGCTTAGTTGCGGGAGGGGGAGATACGCAGTATTTT
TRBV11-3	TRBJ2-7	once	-	CASSLDSEGYEQYF	TGTGCCAGCAGCTTAGACTCGGAGGGCTACGAGCAGTACTTC